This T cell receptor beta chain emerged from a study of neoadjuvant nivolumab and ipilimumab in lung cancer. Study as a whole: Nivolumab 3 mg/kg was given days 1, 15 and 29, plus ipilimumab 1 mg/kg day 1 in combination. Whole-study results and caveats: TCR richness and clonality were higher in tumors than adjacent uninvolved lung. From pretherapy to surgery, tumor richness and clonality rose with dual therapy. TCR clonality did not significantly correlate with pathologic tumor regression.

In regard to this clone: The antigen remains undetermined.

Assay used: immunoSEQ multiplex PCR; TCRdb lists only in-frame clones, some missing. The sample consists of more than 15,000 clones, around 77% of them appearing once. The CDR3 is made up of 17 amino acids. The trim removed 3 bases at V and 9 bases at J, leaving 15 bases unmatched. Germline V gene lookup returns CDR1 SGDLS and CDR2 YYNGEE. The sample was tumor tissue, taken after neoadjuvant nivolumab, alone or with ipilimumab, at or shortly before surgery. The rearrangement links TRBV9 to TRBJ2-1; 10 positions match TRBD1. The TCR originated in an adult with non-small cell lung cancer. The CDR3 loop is CASSARLGQGRTAEQFF. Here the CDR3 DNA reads TGTGCCAGCAGCGCCCGTTTGGGACAGGGGCGAACTGCTGAGCAGTTCTTC.